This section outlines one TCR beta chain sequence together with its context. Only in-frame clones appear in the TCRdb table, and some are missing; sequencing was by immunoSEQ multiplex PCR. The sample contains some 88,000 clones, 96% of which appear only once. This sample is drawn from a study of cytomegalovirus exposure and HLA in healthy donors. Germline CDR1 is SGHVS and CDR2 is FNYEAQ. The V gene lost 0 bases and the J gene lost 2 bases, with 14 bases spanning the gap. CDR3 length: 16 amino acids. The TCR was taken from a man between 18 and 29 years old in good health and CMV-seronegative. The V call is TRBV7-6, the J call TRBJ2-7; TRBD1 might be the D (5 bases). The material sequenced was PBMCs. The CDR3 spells CASSLASWGGTYEQYF. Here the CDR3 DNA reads TGTGCCAGCAGCTTAGCCTCCTGGGGCGGAACCTACGAGCAGTACTTC.